The 24 T cell receptor beta chains below all came from one sample that was sequenced in a study of T cell clonotyping in hematopoietic cell transplantation. Data came from immunoSEQ multiplex PCR; TCRdb stores just in-frame clones and leaves some out. The data show under 5,000 clones, 85% to 95% seen once. The sample here was PBMCs, taken 180 days after allogeneic stem cell transplant. The receptor set was obtained from a male patient aged 55 to 70 who had an allogeneic stem cell transplant from a related donor, so the T cells may come from the graft donor. Some clones in this sample may be carry-over from other donors' samples.

The chain combines TRBV29-1 with TRBJ2-6; no definite D call. The germline V and J ends were trimmed by 4 bases and 0 bases, with 4 bases remaining between them. Germline assignment: CDR1 SQVTM and CDR2 ANQGSEA. The CDR3 spans 13 residues. The CDR3 DNA follows: TGCAGCGTTGGGAGCTCTGGGGCCAACGTCCTGACTTTC. Its protein product is CSVGSSGANVLTF.

This clone was found once. The chain is built from TRBV28 and TRBJ2-3; 7 positions match TRBD1. Germline trimming cut 6 bases from V and 3 bases from J; bases unmatched to any gene: 3. The CDR3 covers 13 residues. The germline gives CDR1 MDHEN, CDR2 SYDVKM. The CDR3 loop is CASRTQGTDTQYF. As DNA, the CDR3 is TGTGCCAGCAGGACACAGGGGACAGATACGCAGTATTTT.

This clone was seen a single time. The V and J genes are TRBV13 and TRBJ2-1, with D possibly being TRBD1 or TRBD2 (6 bases each). Germline values: CDR1 PRHDT, CDR2 FYEKMQ (reference sequence). This CDR3 has 13 amino acids. V lost 11 bases and J 3 bases, leaving 14 bases between the germline ends. CDR3 nucleotide sequence: TGTGCCTCCGGCGGGACACTCTACAATGAGCAGTTCTTC. This codes for CASGGTLYNEQFF.

This rearrangement joins TRBV6-5 to TRBJ2-7, with 7 bases aligning to TRBD1. The CDR3 is 15 residues long. Unmatched junction bases numbered 12, after V lost 5 bases and J lost 5 bases. Germline V gene lookup returns CDR1 MNHEY and CDR2 SVGAGI. CDR3: CASSTPGQIVHEQYF. CDR3 in DNA: TGTGCCAGCAGTACGCCGGGACAGATAGTACACGAGCAGTACTTC.

The chain links TRBV30 to TRBJ2-7; 10 bases line up with TRBD1. With 8 bases clipped from V and 1 base from J, the junction kept 2 bases outside the gene matches. Germline V CDR1 and CDR2: GTSNPN, SVGIG (reference sequence). The CDR3 runs to 12 residues. This chain's CDR3 is CAGQGVSYEQYF. The DNA of the CDR3 is TGTGCCGGACAGGGGGTTTCCTACGAGCAGTACTTC.

The chain couples TRBV7-8 to TRBJ2-7; TRBD1 matches 7 bases. This CDR3 has 15 residues. V was clipped by 1 base and J by 5 bases; unmatched bases: 8. The germline V gene encodes CDR1 SGHVS and CDR2 FQNEAQ. The CDR3 loop is CASSLVLSGGDEQYF. CDR3 sequence (DNA): TGTGCCAGCAGCTTAGTATTGTCAGGGGGTGACGAGCAGTACTTC. Based on the CDR3 plus reference TRBV7-8 and TRBJ2-7, the full variable domain is GAGVSQSPRYKVAKRGQDVALRCDPISGHVSLFWYQQALGQGPEFLTYFQNEAQLDKSGLPSDRFFAERPEGSVSTLKIQRTQQEDSAVYLCASSLVLSGGDEQYFGPGTRLTVT.

The rearrangement links TRBV18 to TRBJ1-3; D not certain. Trimming cost V 5 bases and J 0 bases, with 11 bases left between them. The length of the CDR3 is 15 residues. Per the germline V gene, CDR1 is KGHSH and CDR2 is LQKENI. The CDR3 coding sequence is TGTGCCAGCTCATTCGACACAAACTCTGGAAACACCATATATTTT. This encodes CASSFDTNSGNTIYF.

The chain recombines TRBV5-1 with TRBJ1-2; D is ambiguous. The ends were cut back, 0 bases at V and 5 bases at J, with 8 bases in the middle. There are 13 residues in the CDR3. The germline V gene encodes CDR1 SGHRS and CDR2 YFSETQ. The CDR3 region has the DNA TGCGCCAGCAGCTTGGGGGCGGCGTATGGCTACACCTTC. This codes for CASSLGAAYGYTF.

The V gene is TRBV5-6, the J gene TRBJ1-2, with 7 bases identical to TRBD1. CDR1 and CDR2 from the germline V gene are SGHDT and YYEEEE. The CDR3 is 14 residues long. Trimming cost V 4 bases and J 6 bases; bases outside gene matches: 9. Here the CDR3 reads CASSNYRGTDGYTF. The CDR3 nucleotides read TGTGCCAGCAGCAACTACAGGGGTACGGATGGCTACACCTTC.

The CDR3 bases are TGTGCCAGCAGCAAAATGGGCCGAGGAGATGGCTACACCTTC. It is translated as CASSKMGRGDGYTF. This rearrangement joins TRBV25-1 to TRBJ1-2, with D unclear. The CDR3 is 14 residues long. Germline CDR1 MGHDK, CDR2 SYGVNS. V was shortened by 6 bases and J by 6 bases, with 17 bases between the two germline ends.

This rearrangement joins TRBV9 to TRBJ2-1; D uncertain. This CDR3 is 14 amino acids long. Germline loops: CDR1 SGDLS, CDR2 YYNGEE. With 4 bases removed from V and 7 bases from J, the gap between germline ends came to 15 bases. Here the CDR3 DNA reads TGTGCCAGCAGCCCTTACCGGACCGGGAATGAGCAGTTCTTC. Protein: CASSPYRTGNEQFF.

The V call is TRBV19, the J call TRBJ2-2; TRBD1 matches at 7 bases. The germline gives CDR1 LNHDA, CDR2 SQIVND (reference sequence). This CDR3 region has 16 residues. The trim removed 7 bases at V and 2 bases at J, leaving 10 bases unmatched. Here the CDR3 reads CASTVTGTANTGELFF. The CDR3 DNA reads TGTGCCAGTACCGTAACCGGGACAGCCAACACCGGGGAGCTGTTTTTT.

The genes are TRBV4-1 and TRBJ2-3; 10 positions match TRBD2. CDR1 and CDR2 (germline): MGHRA, YSYEKL. This CDR3 contains 16 residues. Trimming took 8 bases from V and 7 from J; bases not matched to a gene: 15. The DNA of the CDR3 is TGCGCCAGCGGAGAAGGGCCAGCGGGGGGGCGTAATACGCAGTATTTT. Encoded protein: CASGEGPAGGRNTQYF.

The chain couples TRBV5-4 to TRBJ2-3; 7 positions match TRBD1. The CDR3 covers 15 residues. Germline values: CDR1 SGHNT, CDR2 YYREEE (reference sequence). With V trimmed by 1 base and J by 8 bases, 10 bases remained unmatched. The CDR3, as DNA: TGTGCCAGCAGCTTGCCGGGACAGCCCCCAGTTACGCAGTATTTT. It specifies CASSLPGQPPVTQYF.

The V call is TRBV4-3, the J call TRBJ1-2; a weak D match, TRBD1 (6 bases). The V and J ends lost 2 bases and 8 bases respectively, with 18 bases between them. CDR1 and CDR2 (germline): LGHNA, YSLEER. The CDR3 spans 15 residues. CDR3 coding DNA: TGCGCCAGCAGCCAACTGGACAGTCCAGAACTAGGCTACACCTTC. Translated: CASSQLDSPELGYTF.

This chain uses TRBV30 with TRBJ1-2; possibly TRBD1 for D (5 bases). Germline V gives CDR1 GTSNPN, CDR2 SVGIG (reference sequence). The V end was cut by 4 bases, the J end by 6 bases, with 21 bases between. The CDR3 runs 15 residues. CDR3 amino acids: CAWIVRPGPRDGYTF. The CDR3 DNA sequence: TGTGCCTGGATCGTACGGCCAGGGCCAAGGGATGGCTACACCTTC.

The rearrangement uses TRBV4-1 and TRBJ2-7; 8 nucleotides match TRBD2. Looked up from germline, CDR1 is MGHRA and CDR2 is YSYEKL. The CDR3 length is 15 residues. V dropped 1 base and J dropped 3; count of bases not matched to a gene: 5. The CDR3 DNA follows: TGCGCCAGCAGCCAAGTGCTGCGGGGGGTCTACGAGCAGTACTTC. Translation: CASSQVLRGVYEQYF.

The chain recombines TRBV4-3 with TRBJ1-6; the D gene is possibly TRBD1 (6 bases). CDR1 is LGHNA and CDR2 is YSLEER in the germline V gene. The CDR3 runs 16 residues. V gave up 1 base and J gave up 8 bases, with 15 bases separating them. The CDR3 is CASSQAPTGYHSPLHF. DNA of the CDR3: TGCGCCAGCAGCCAAGCCCCCACAGGGTATCATTCACCCCTCCACTTT.

The V and J genes are TRBV4-3 and TRBJ1-1, with 7 bases identical to TRBD1. V lost 3 bases to trimming and J lost 6 bases; unmatched junction nucleotides: 13. From germline, CDR1 is LGHNA and CDR2 YSLEER. This CDR3 region has 16 residues. CDR3 protein: CASSHARTRGNAEAFF. The DNA for the CDR3 is TGCGCCAGCAGCCATGCCAGAACCAGGGGGAATGCTGAAGCTTTCTTT.

Only one count was recorded for this clone. V and J are TRBV4-2 and TRBJ1-3; D remains unclear. The CDR3 is 16 amino acids. CDR1 is LGHNA, CDR2 YNFKEQ, per germline. V lost 4 bases and J lost 4, with 17 bases in between. For the CDR3, the DNA is TGTGCCAGCAGCCCCGCCCCCGGGAACTACGGAAACACCATATATTTT. Its protein product is CASSPAPGNYGNTIYF.

The chain has TRBV30 and TRBJ1-1; 7 bases are shared with TRBD1. The CDR3 has 11 amino acids. V trimming: 2 bases; J trimming: 11 bases; junction bases outside the gene matches: 5. The germline V gene has CDR1 GTSNPN and CDR2 SVGIG (reference sequence). Here the CDR3 DNA reads TGTGCCTGGAGTATCCAGGGGGAGGCTTTCTTT. Protein: CAWSIQGEAFF.

V is TRBV2 and J is TRBJ2-7; a weak D match, TRBD2 (5 bases). This CDR3 is built from 14 residues. Trimming left V 7 bases short and J 2 bases short, with 15 bases between. Looked up from germline, CDR1 is SNHLY and CDR2 is FYNNEI. This CDR3 is CASKRSDIPYEQYF. CDR3 coding DNA: TGTGCCAGCAAGCGGTCTGACATTCCCTACGAGCAGTACTTC.

This sequence joins TRBV7-6 and TRBJ2-7, with 9 bases matching TRBD2. The CDR3 runs 15 residues. Looked up from germline, CDR1 is SGHVS and CDR2 is FNYEAQ. The J segment lost 6 bases and the V segment lost 5 bases, leaving 11 bases of the junction unmatched. The DNA of the CDR3 is TGTGCCAGCAGCCTCCCGCTAGCGGGGTTTCGCGAGCAGTACTTC. It is translated as CASSLPLAGFREQYF.

The rearrangement uses TRBV25-1 and TRBJ2-5; 7 bases agree with TRBD2. The germline V gene has CDR1 MGHDK and CDR2 SYGVNS. CDR3 length: 15 amino acids. Trimming removed 3 bases from V and 5 bases from J; junction bases left unmatched: 9. The CDR3 DNA follows: TGTGCCAGCAGTGAGGAGGGAGGGCCTTTGGAGACCCAGTACTTC. Its protein is CASSEEGGPLETQYF.